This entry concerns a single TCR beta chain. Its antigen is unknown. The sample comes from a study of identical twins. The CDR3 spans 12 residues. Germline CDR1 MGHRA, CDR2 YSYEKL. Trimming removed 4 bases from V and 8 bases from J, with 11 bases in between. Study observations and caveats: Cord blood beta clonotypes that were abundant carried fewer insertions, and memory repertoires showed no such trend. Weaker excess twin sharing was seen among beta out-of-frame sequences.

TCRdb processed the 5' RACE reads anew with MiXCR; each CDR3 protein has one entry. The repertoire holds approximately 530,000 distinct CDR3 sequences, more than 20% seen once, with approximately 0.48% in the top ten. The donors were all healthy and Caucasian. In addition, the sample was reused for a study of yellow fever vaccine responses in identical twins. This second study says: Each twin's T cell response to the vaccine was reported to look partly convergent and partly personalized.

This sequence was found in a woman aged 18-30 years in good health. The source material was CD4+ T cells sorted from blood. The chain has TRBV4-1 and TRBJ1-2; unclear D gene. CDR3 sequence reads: CASSLVFGGYTF. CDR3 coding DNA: TGCGCCAGCAGCCTCGTCTTCGGGGGCTACACCTTC.